What follows is one T cell receptor (beta chain) and its context. Its antigen is not yet known. One base away there is no much larger clone; base qualities are not given. This specimen comes from a study of technical replicates of blood from a few donors listed by TCRdb under 2017. V is reduced by 6 bases and J by 3 bases, leaving a spacing of 15 bases between them. The germline V gene (reference sequence) gives CDR1 as LNHDA and CDR2 as SQIVND. From the cysteine up to the phenylalanine, the CDR3 has a length of 15 residues. The only DNA kept is the CDR3, 45 bases in frame from the first base. Libraries were made using the immunoSEQ multiplex PCR assay. In TCRdb, the immuneACCESS table is reduced to in-frame sequences with V and J assigned. These tables do not hold every clone; where another copy was compared, an unresolved V gene accounts for under half, and the others remain unexplained. The sample data list around 98,000 clones, and approximately 94% of these were observed just once. Roughly 0.2% of the sample lies in the top ten.

Sequenced sample: T cells isolated from PBMCs. The chain uses TRBV19 and TRBJ1-5, and possibly TRBD1, on 5 matching bases. The receptor was isolated from a human donor in good health. The CDR3 region reads CASRTDSTYNQPQHF. The sequenced DNA is TGTGCCAGTAGAACCGACAGTACCTACAATCAGCCCCAGCATTTT.